These 14 T cell receptor beta chains were sequenced from one sample in a study of blood T cell repertoires in COVID-19. Using immunoSEQ multiplex PCR, the repertoire was profiled, and TCRdb retains in-frame clones only, with some absent. The sample yields fewer than 200,000 clones, around three quarters seen once. Sequenced material: peripheral blood. Every receptor here comes from a man aged 55 to 70 with acute or convalescent COVID-19.

A remark on this clone: The junction and the germline gene differ at one end; a read error may be behind it. The chain recombines TRBV27 with TRBJ2-7, with D possibly matching TRBD1 (6 bases). This CDR3 has 15 amino acids. In germline, CDR1 is MNHEY, CDR2 SMNVEV (reference sequence). CDR3 coding DNA: TGTGTCAGCAGGTTACAGGGCCCCAGCTCCTACGAGCAGTACTTC. Translation: CVSRLQGPSSYEQYF.

The V call is TRBV19, the J call TRBJ2-7; TRBD1 might be the D (5 bases). The CDR3 is 14 amino acids. Looked up from germline, CDR1 is LNHDA and CDR2 is SQIVND (reference sequence). Trimming left V 5 bases short and J 3 bases short, with 14 bases between. The CDR3 DNA reads TGTGCCAGTAGTCCCCAAACCCAGGGCTACGAGCAGTACTTC. This codes for CASSPQTQGYEQYF.

This clone has only one observation. The chain carries TRBV7-8 and TRBJ2-7; possibly TRBD2 for D (6 bases). Germline-derived CDR1 and CDR2 are SGHVS and FQNEAQ. V was pared by 0 bases and J by 3 bases, with 6 bases between. The CDR3 runs 13 residues. CDR3 DNA sequence: TGTGCCAGCAGCTTAGCGCGGGGCTACGAGCAGTACTTC. This encodes CASSLARGYEQYF.

The chain joins TRBV7-3 to TRBJ2-2, with a tentative D call TRBD2 (5 bases). V was shortened by 0 bases and J by 0 bases, with 11 bases between the two germline ends. This CDR3 is built from 17 residues. Germline values: CDR1 SGHTA, CDR2 FQGTGA. The CDR3 reads CASSLTEGVANTGELFF. CDR3 nucleotides: TGTGCCAGCAGCTTAACCGAGGGAGTAGCGAACACCGGGGAGCTGTTTTTT. Looking up the rest from reference TRBV7-3 and TRBJ2-2 gives the full variable domain: GAGVSQTPSNKVTEKGKYVELRCDPISGHTALYWYRQSLGQGPEFLIYFQGTGAADDSGLPNDRFFAVRPEGSVSTLKIQRTERGDSAVYLCASSLTEGVANTGELFFGEGSRLTVL.

The V gene is TRBV5-1, the J gene TRBJ2-7; possibly TRBD1 for D (6 bases). Germline CDR1 is SGHRS and CDR2 is YFSETQ. The CDR3 extends over 14 amino acids. Trimming shortened V by 5 bases and J by 0 bases, and 12 bases separated the two germline ends. The CDR3 nucleotides read TGCGCCAGCAGGGACAGTTTGGCCTCCTACGAGCAGTACTTC. Protein: CASRDSLASYEQYF.

The chain carries TRBV10-2 and TRBJ1-1; maybe TRBD1 (6 bases). V was pared by 9 bases and J by 2 bases, with 16 bases between. Per germline, CDR1 WSHSY and CDR2 SAAADI. The CDR3 is made up of 14 amino acids. The chain's CDR3 is CASSRSRGNTEAFF. The CDR3 DNA sequence: TGCGCCAGTTCTCGATCCAGGGGTAACACTGAAGCTTTCTTT.

The rearrangement joins TRBV7-2 to TRBJ1-4; 7 bases line up with TRBD1. V dropped 4 bases and J dropped 5; count of bases not matched to a gene: 7. The CDR3 spans 15 residues. Germline V gene lookup returns CDR1 SGHTA and CDR2 FQGNSA. CDR3 loop: CASSSRGLGNEKLFF. The CDR3 DNA is TGTGCCAGCAGCTCAAGGGGGCTGGGGAATGAAAAACTGTTTTTT.

The V gene is TRBV6-1, the J gene TRBJ2-3; D might be TRBD1 (6 bases). V dropped 2 bases and J dropped 3 bases, with 15 bases sitting between them. The germline CDR1 and CDR2 sequences are MNHNS and SASEGT. This CDR3 is built from 16 residues. The CDR3 region has the DNA TGTGCCAGCAGTGAATGGTTGGGAAGGGGGACAGATACGCAGTATTTT. It encodes CASSEWLGRGTDTQYF.

The chain carries TRBV7-2 and TRBJ2-5; a possible D gene is TRBD2 (6 bases). V shed 4 bases and J shed 5 bases, with 17 bases lying between them. Germline-derived CDR1 and CDR2 are SGHTA and FQGNSA. This CDR3 is built from 15 residues. The CDR3 region is CASSSRGGWAETQYF. The CDR3 DNA reads TGTGCCAGCAGCTCCCGAGGAGGGTGGGCGGAGACCCAGTACTTC.

The CDR3 here is CASSEWETGRAFF. CDR3 bases: TGTGCCAGCAGTGAGTGGGAGACAGGGCGGGCTTTCTTT. The chain couples TRBV25-1 to TRBJ1-1; 7 bases match TRBD1. The CDR3 spans 13 residues. The V gene end was trimmed by 3 bases and the J gene end by 11 bases; junction bases not matched to a gene: 9. CDR1 MGHDK and CDR2 SYGVNS come from the germline V gene.

V is TRBV21-1 and J is TRBJ2-6; the listed D gene, TRBD2, was not tested against the DNA. TRBV21-1 is listed as a pseudogene. The CDR3 spans 18 residues. Here the CDR3 reads CASSKAEEGNSGANVLTF. Written as DNA, the CDR3 is TGTGCCAGCAGCAAAGCGGAGGAGGGCAACTCTGGGGCCAACGTCCTGACTTTC.

V usage is TRBV2 and J usage is TRBJ2-1; TRBD1 aligns across 8 bases. The CDR3 contains 14 residues. Germline V gives CDR1 SNHLY, CDR2 FYNNEI. J was trimmed by 8 bases and V by 4 bases; bases with no gene match: 7. The CDR3 is CASSGTGMLDEQFF. DNA for the CDR3: TGTGCCAGCAGTGGGACAGGGATGCTCGATGAGCAGTTCTTC.

The rearrangement uses TRBV27 and TRBJ1-6, with 10 bases that match TRBD1. The length of the CDR3 is 15 residues. Germline V lookup: CDR1 MNHEY, CDR2 SMNVEV (reference sequence). With V trimmed by 4 bases and J by 10 bases, 7 bases remained unmatched. The CDR3 DNA sequence: TGTGCCAGCAGTTCGGGACAGGGGATGGCATCACCCCTCCACTTT. Translation: CASSSGQGMASPLHF.

The rearrangement uses TRBV24-1 and TRBJ2-3, with TRBD1 identical over 7 bases. Losses at the gene ends were 9 bases for V and 2 bases for J; bases not matched to a gene: 10. Germline V gene sequence: CDR1 KGHDR, CDR2 SFDVKD. The CDR3 runs 15 residues. The CDR3 DNA reads TGTGCCACCGGGTCCTTGGGACAGAACACAGATACGCAGTATTTT. The encoded protein is CATGSLGQNTDTQYF.